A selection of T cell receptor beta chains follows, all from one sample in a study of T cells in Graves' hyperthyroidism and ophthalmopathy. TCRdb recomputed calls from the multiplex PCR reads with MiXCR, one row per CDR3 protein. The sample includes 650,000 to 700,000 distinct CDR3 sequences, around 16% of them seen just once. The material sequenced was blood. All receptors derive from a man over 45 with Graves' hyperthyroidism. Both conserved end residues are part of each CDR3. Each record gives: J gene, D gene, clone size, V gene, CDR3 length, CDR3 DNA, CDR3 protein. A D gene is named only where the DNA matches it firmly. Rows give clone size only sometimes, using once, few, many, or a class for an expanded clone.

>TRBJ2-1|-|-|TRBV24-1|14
TGTGCCACCAGTGATTTGCTGTCCCCGTTTGAGCAGTTCTTC
CATSDLLSPFEQFF
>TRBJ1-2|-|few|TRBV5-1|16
TGCGCCAGCAGCTCAAAGGACGGGGTGGAGTTCTATGGCTACACCTTC
CASSSKDGVEFYGYTF
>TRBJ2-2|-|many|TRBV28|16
TGTGCCAGCAGTTTAGGATCAGGGTTGAACACCGGGGAGCTGTTTTTT
CASSLGSGLNTGELFF
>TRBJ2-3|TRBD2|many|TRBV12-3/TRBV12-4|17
TGTGCCAGCAGTTCGGGGACTAGCGGGATTTACACAGATACGCAGTATTTT
CASSSGTSGIYTDTQYF
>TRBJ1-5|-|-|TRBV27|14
TGTGCCAGCAGTTTTCGGGGGCAGGGGCAGCCCCAGCATTTT
CASSFRGQGQPQHF
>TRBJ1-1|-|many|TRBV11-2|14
TGTGCCAGCAGCGCCCACAGGGTAGGGACTGAAGCTTTCTTT
CASSAHRVGTEAFF
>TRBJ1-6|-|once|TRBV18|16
TGTGCCAGCTCACAAAGGGACTTCAATAAGGGTTCACCCCTCCACTTT
CASSQRDFNKGSPLHF
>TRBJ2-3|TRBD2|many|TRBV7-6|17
TGTGCCAGCAGCCCCACTAGCGGGAGTATGGGGACAGATACGCAGTATTTT
CASSPTSGSMGTDTQYF
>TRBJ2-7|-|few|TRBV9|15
TGTGCCAGCAGCGTAGCTGTCGGGGGGCTATACGAGCAGTACTTC
CASSVAVGGLYEQYF
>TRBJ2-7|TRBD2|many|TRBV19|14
TGTGCCAGTAGTATAGCGGGAGGTTCCTACGAGCAGTACTTC
CASSIAGGSYEQYF
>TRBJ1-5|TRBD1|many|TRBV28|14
TGTGCCAGCAGTCCTCGGACAGGAGGCCAGCCCCAGCATTTT
CASSPRTGGQPQHF
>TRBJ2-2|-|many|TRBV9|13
TGTGCCAGCAGCGTGGGGAGCGCCGGGGAGCTGTTTTTT
CASSVGSAGELFF
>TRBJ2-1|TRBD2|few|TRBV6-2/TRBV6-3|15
TGTGCCAGCAGTCCTCTAGCGGGAGGATCCTTTGAGCAGTTCTTC
CASSPLAGGSFEQFF
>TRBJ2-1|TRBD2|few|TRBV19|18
TGTGCCAGTAGTATACTAGCGGGAACTACAAGCTCCTACAATGAGCAGTTCTTC
CASSILAGTTSSYNEQFF
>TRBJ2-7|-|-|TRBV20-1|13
TGCAGTGCTAGAGGACTTTCCTCCTACGAGCAGTACTTC
CSARGLSSYEQYF
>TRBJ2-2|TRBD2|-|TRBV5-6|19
TGTGCCAGCAGCTTGTTTTTTCTCGAGCGGGACCCGAACACCGGGGAGCTGTTTTTT
CASSLFFLERDPNTGELFF
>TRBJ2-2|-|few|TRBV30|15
TGTGCCTGGAGGAACCGGGGGGCGGTCGTCGGGGAGCTGTTTTTT
CAWRNRGAVVGELFF
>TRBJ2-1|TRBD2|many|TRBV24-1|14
TGTGCCACCAGTGGTGGTAGCGGGACCAATGAGCAGTTCTTC
CATSGGSGTNEQFF
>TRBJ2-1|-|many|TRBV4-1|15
TGTGCCAGCAGCCAAGGGGGAAGCTCCTACAATGAGCAGTTCTTC
CASSQGGSSYNEQFF
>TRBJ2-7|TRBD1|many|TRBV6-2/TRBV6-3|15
TGTGCCAGCAACTCCGGGACAGGGCTTACCTACGAGCAGTACTTC
CASNSGTGLTYEQYF
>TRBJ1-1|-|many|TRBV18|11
TGTGCCAGCTCACTGGAGCTTGAAGCTTTCTTT
CASSLELEAFF
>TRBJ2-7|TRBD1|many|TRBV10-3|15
TGTGCCATCAGAGAGCCGGGACAGGGGTTTGGCGAGCAGTACTTC
CAIREPGQGFGEQYF
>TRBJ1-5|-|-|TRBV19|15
TGTGCCAGTAGTATGTCGGATTATAGCAATCAGCCCCAGCATTTT
CASSMSDYSNQPQHF
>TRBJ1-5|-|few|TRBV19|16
TGTGCCAGTAGTATAGGTGAGGGGCTGAAAAATCAGCCCCAGCATTTT
CASSIGEGLKNQPQHF
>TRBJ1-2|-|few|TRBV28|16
TGTGCCAGCAGTTTATCCAGGGGAGGTTCTAACTATGGCTACACCTTC
CASSLSRGGSNYGYTF
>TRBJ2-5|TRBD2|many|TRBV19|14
TGTGCCAGTAGTATTGGCGGGAGCGGTGAGACCCAGTACTTC
CASSIGGSGETQYF
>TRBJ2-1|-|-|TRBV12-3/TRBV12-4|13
TGTGCCAGTGGCCCGGGCTCCTACAATGAGCAGTTCTTC
CASGPGSYNEQFF
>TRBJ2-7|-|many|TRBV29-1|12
TGCAGCGTGACCGGGACCTCACCCGAGCAGTACTTC
CSVTGTSPEQYF
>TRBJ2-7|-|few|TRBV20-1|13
TGCAGTGCATACCGACAGAGCTCCTACGAGCAGTACTTC
CSAYRQSSYEQYF
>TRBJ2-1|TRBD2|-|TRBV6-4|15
TGTGCCAGCAGTGACGAAACTAGCGGGCGGGATGAGCAGTTCTTC
CASSDETSGRDEQFF
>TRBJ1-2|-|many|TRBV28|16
TGTGCCAGCAGTTACCCGACAGGCTATCTTTTCGATGGCTACACCTTC
CASSYPTGYLFDGYTF
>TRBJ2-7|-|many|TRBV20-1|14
TGCAGTGCCCCCGGCAGCGGCGTGGACTACGAGCAGTACTTC
CSAPGSGVDYEQYF
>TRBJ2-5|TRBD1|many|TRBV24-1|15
TGTGCCACCAGTGATTTCGACAGGGGCGAGGAGACCCAGTACTTC
CATSDFDRGEETQYF
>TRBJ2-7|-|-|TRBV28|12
TGTGCCAGCAGTTTAAAGGTTTACGAGCAGTACTTC
CASSLKVYEQYF
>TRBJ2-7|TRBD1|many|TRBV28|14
TGTGCCAGCACCCGCGACAGGGGGCGTTACGAGCAGTACTTC
CASTRDRGRYEQYF
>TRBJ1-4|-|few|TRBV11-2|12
TGTGCCAGCGCAAGGGAGGCGGAAAAACTGTTTTTT
CASAREAEKLFF
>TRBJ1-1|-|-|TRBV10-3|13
TGTGCCATCAGTGAGCTTCCGAAGTCCGAAGCTTTCTTT
CAISELPKSEAFF
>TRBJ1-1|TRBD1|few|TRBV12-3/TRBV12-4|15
TGTGCCAGCAGTACCCGGGACAGGGGAGTCACTGAAGCTTTCTTT
CASSTRDRGVTEAFF
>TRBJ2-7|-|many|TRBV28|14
TGTGCCAGCAGTTTGGGGCAGTTCTCCTACGAGCAGTACTTC
CASSLGQFSYEQYF
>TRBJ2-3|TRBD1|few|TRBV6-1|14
TGTGCCAGCAGGACAGGGGGCCTCACAGATACGCAGTATTTT
CASRTGGLTDTQYF
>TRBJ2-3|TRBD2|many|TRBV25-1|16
TGTGCCAGCAGTGACACTAGCGGGAGGGGCTCAGATACGCAGTATTTT
CASSDTSGRGSDTQYF
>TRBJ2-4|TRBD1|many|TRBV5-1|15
TGCGCCAGCAGCTCTACAGGGGGGGCCAAAAACATTCAGTACTTC
CASSSTGGAKNIQYF
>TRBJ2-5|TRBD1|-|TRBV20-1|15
TGCAGTGCTCCCGGCGGGGCAGGGGGCGGTGAGACCCAGTACTTC
CSAPGGAGGGETQYF
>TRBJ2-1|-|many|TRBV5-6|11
TGTGCCAGCAGCTTAGCAATTGAGCAGTTCTTC
CASSLAIEQFF
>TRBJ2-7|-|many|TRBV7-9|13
TGTGCCAGCAGCTCATCGCACCCCTACGAGCAGTACTTC
CASSSSHPYEQYF
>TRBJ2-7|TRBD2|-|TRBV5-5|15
TGTGCCAGCAGCCCATTACTAGCGGGAGGCCTCGAGCAGTACTTC
CASSPLLAGGLEQYF
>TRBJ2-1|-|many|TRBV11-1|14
TGTGCCAGCAGCTTAGCGGCTATACGGAATGAGCAGTTCTTC
CASSLAAIRNEQFF
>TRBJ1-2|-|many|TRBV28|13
TGTGCCAGCAGTTTGGGGGGAACAAATGGCTACACCTTC
CASSLGGTNGYTF
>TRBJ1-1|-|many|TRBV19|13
TGTGCCACCACGGGACGGTGGAACACTGAAGCTTTCTTT
CATTGRWNTEAFF
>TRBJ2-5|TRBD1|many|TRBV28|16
TGTGCCAGCAGTCTTCCGGGACAGGGCGGGATGAAGACCCAGTACTTC
CASSLPGQGGMKTQYF
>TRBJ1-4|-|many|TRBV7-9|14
TGTGCCAGCAGCTCAGCTGCAACTAATGAAAAACTGTTTTTT
CASSSAATNEKLFF
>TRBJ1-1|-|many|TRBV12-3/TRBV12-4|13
TGTGCCAGCAGTCCAGGGTTGAGGACTGAAGCTTTCTTT
CASSPGLRTEAFF
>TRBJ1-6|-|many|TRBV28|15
TGTGCCAGCAGTTTACGGAGCTCCTATAATTCACCCCTCCACTTT
CASSLRSSYNSPLHF